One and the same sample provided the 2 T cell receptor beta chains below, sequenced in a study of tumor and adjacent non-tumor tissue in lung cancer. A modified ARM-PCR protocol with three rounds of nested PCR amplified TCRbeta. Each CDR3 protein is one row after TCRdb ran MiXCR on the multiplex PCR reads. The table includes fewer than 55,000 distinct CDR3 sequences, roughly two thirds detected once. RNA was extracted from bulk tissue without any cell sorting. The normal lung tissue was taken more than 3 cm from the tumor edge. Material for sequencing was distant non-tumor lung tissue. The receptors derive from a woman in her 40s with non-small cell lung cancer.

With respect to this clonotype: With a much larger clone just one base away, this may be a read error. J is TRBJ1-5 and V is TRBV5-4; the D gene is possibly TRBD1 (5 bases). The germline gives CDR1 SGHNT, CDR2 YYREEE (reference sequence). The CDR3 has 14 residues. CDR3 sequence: CASSLRGVNQPRHF. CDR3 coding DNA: TGTGCCAGCAGCTTACGAGGGGTAAATCAGCCCCGGCATTTT.

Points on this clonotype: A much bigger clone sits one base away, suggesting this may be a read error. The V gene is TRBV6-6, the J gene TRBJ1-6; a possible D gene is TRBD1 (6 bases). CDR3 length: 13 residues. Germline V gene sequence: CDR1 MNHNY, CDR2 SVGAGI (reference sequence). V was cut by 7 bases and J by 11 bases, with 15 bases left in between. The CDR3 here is CASNVGGGAPLHF. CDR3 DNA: TGTGCCAGCAATGTGGGGGGGGGCGCACCCCTCCACTTT.